This T cell receptor (beta chain) was profiled in a study of cytomegalovirus exposure and HLA in healthy donors. About the study: The same platform was used for the roughly 120 validation repertoires as for the approximately 670 first-cohort repertoires, as reported in a later analysis.

Note on this clone: Its antigen is unknown.

The germline CDR1 and CDR2 sequences are MNHEY and SMNVEV (reference sequence). The CDR3 covers 13 residues. V was cut by 3 bases and J by 2 bases, with 8 bases left in between. The table came from immunoSEQ multiplex PCR; TCRdb's copy has only in-frame clones and leaves some out. The sample carries roughly 140,000 clones, about 90% recorded once. Study-level points and caveats: TCR beta chains numbering 164 were designated cytomegalovirus-associated. For cytomegalovirus status, the classifier reportedly gave diagnoses with high specificity and sensitivity. Most TCRs appeared rarely, but some public TCRs recurred in many donors.

This sequence originates from a woman between 18 and 30 years old in good health and CMV-seropositive. The chain uses TRBV27 and TRBJ2-7; D not resolved. Sample: PBMCs. As DNA, the CDR3 is TGTGCCAGCAGTTTCAACGGAGCCTACGAGCAGTACTTC. The encoded protein is CASSFNGAYEQYF.